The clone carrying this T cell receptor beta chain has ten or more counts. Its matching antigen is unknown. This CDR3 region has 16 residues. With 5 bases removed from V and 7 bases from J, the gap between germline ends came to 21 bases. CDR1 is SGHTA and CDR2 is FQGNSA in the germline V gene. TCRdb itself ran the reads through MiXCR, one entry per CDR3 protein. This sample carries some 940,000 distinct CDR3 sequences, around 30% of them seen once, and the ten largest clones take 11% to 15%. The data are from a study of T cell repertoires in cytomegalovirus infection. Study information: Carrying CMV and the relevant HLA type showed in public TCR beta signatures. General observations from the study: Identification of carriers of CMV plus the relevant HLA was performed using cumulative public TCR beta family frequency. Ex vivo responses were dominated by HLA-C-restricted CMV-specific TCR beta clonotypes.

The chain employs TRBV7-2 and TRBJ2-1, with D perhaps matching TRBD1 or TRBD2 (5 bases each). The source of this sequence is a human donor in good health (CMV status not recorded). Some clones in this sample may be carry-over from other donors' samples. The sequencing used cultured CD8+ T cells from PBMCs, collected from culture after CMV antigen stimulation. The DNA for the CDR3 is TGTGCCAGCAGCCTCTCCTCGGGGCCCAACGGGAATGAGCAGTTCTTC. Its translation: CASSLSSGPNGNEQFF.